This record concerns one T cell receptor beta chain sequence. Germline and genes: mouse. The read is 1 residue too short to cover the CDR3 end, so that end is filled in from the germline J gene. Sequencing was performed with immunoSEQ multiplex PCR; in TCRdb, only in-frame clones are kept and a portion is missing. The sample holds around 7,900 clones, approximately 34% seen once. Documented time point: mouse harvest day 14 after allogeneic transplant. Tail vein injection delivered 10^7 T-cell-depleted bone marrow cells and 10^6 splenic CD5+ T cells. This sample stems from a study of tissue T cells after allogeneic stem cell transplantation. The V gene's germline CDR1 is LGHNA and CDR2 YNLKQL (reference sequence). Germline trimming cut 0 bases from V and 2 bases from J; bases unmatched to any gene: 1. This CDR3 region has 15 residues.

Sequencing used skin. The chain couples TRBV5 to TRBJ2-5; 8 bases align to TRBD2. The TCR sequence derives from a female BALB/c mouse given C57BL/6 T cells with graft-versus-host disease after an allogeneic hematopoietic cell transplant. The CDR3 protein is CASSQDGLGQDTQYF. The sequenced CDR3 bases are TGTGCCAGCAGCCAAGATGGACTGGGCCAAGACACCCAGTAC.